These T cell receptor beta chains were read from a single sample in a study of blood T cell repertoires in COVID-19. Assay: immunoSEQ multiplex PCR; the TCRdb copy retains only in-frame clones and omits some. Of approximately 170,000 clones in the sample, approximately 87% are singletons; the top ten hold around 3.5%. Sequences were obtained from peripheral blood. These receptors all stem from a young man with active or convalescent COVID-19. Each CDR3 is given with its conserved first and last residue. D genes are given only for firm matches. A row's size may be missing; if present it is once, few, many or a size class.

abundance: -
j_gene: TRBJ1-3
v_gene: TRBV18
d_gene: TRBD1
CDR3nt: TGTGCCAGCTCACCAACATCGGGACAGGGGGCATGGAACACCATATATTTT
CDR3aa: CASSPTSGQGAWNTIYF

abundance: -
j_gene: TRBJ1-2
v_gene: TRBV5-5
d_gene: -
CDR3nt: TGTGCCAGCAGCTTGGATGCGGGGTCAGGCTATGGCTACACCTTC
CDR3aa: CASSLDAGSGYGYTF

abundance: -
j_gene: TRBJ2-1
v_gene: TRBV3-1/TRBV3-2
d_gene: TRBD2
CDR3nt: TGTGCCAGCAGCCACTCTAGCGGGGGCCCTTACAATGAGCAGTTCTTC
CDR3aa: CASSHSSGGPYNEQFF

abundance: -
j_gene: TRBJ1-5
v_gene: TRBV19
d_gene: -
CDR3nt: TGTGCCAGTAGTATCGCGGTGGGGCCCAATCAGCCCCAGCATTTT
CDR3aa: CASSIAVGPNQPQHF

abundance: -
j_gene: TRBJ2-1
v_gene: TRBV2
d_gene: -
CDR3nt: TGTGCCAGCAGTGAAGAGGGAAGGGAGCCTAATGAGCAGTTCTTC
CDR3aa: CASSEEGREPNEQFF

abundance: -
j_gene: TRBJ2-7
v_gene: TRBV5-1
d_gene: TRBD2
CDR3nt: TGCGCCAGCAGCACCATTAGCGGGAGAGAATACGAGCAGTACTTC
CDR3aa: CASSTISGREYEQYF

abundance: -
j_gene: TRBJ1-5
v_gene: TRBV18
d_gene: -
CDR3nt: TGTGCCAGCTCACCCCCAGGGCCCAATCAGCCCCAGCATTTT
CDR3aa: CASSPPGPNQPQHF

abundance: -
j_gene: TRBJ2-7
v_gene: TRBV11-2
d_gene: TRBD2
CDR3nt: TGTGCCAGCAGCTTAGCCGCGGGAGGGACCTACGAGCAGTACTTC
CDR3aa: CASSLAAGGTYEQYF

abundance: many
j_gene: TRBJ1-5
v_gene: TRBV15
d_gene: -
CDR3nt: TGTGCCACCAGCAGCCCCGCAACTACAGGGCTGGATCAGCCCCAGCATTTT
CDR3aa: CATSSPATTGLDQPQHF

abundance: -
j_gene: TRBJ2-1
v_gene: TRBV6-2/TRBV6-3
d_gene: -
CDR3nt: TGTGCCAGCAGTTGGAGGGCCCGGGCTCCGTACAATGAGCAGTTCTTC
CDR3aa: CASSWRARAPYNEQFF

abundance: -
j_gene: TRBJ2-1
v_gene: TRBV19
d_gene: -
CDR3nt: TGTGCCAGTAGTATTTCTAGCGCTGCGGATCCGTTCTTC
CDR3aa: CASSISSAADPFF

abundance: -
j_gene: TRBJ1-1
v_gene: TRBV11-2
d_gene: -
CDR3nt: TGTGCCAGCAGCCCCCGAAGCCGTAACTGTTTCTTT
CDR3aa: CASSPRSRNCFF

abundance: once
j_gene: TRBJ1-2
v_gene: TRBV2
d_gene: -
CDR3nt: TGTGCCAGCAGGCCCACAGGGTATGGCTACACCTTC
CDR3aa: CASRPTGYGYTF

abundance: -
j_gene: TRBJ1-2
v_gene: TRBV5-6
d_gene: TRBD1
CDR3nt: TGTGCCAGCAGCCCACAAGGACAGGCCGTCAACTATGGCTACACCTTC
CDR3aa: CASSPQGQAVNYGYTF

abundance: -
j_gene: TRBJ1-2
v_gene: TRBV4-2
d_gene: -
CDR3nt: TGTGCCAGCAGCCAAGGGGGGGCTAACTATGGCTACACCTTC
CDR3aa: CASSQGGANYGYTF

abundance: once
j_gene: TRBJ2-3
v_gene: TRBV4-2
d_gene: -
CDR3nt: TGTGCCAGCAGCCAAGATAGGCGGGATACGCAGTATTTT
CDR3aa: CASSQDRRDTQYF

abundance: -
j_gene: TRBJ2-1
v_gene: TRBV4-1
d_gene: -
CDR3nt: TGCGCCAGCAACGGAGGGGACAATGAGCAGTTCTTC
CDR3aa: CASNGGDNEQFF

abundance: -
j_gene: TRBJ1-1
v_gene: TRBV28
d_gene: -
CDR3nt: TGTGCCAGCAGTCCCCCGGTTTTCGAGCCCATGAACACTGAAGCTTTCTTT
CDR3aa: CASSPPVFEPMNTEAFF

abundance: -
j_gene: TRBJ2-2
v_gene: TRBV27
d_gene: TRBD2
CDR3nt: TGTGCCAGCAGACCCTGGACTAGCGGGAGCCCCGGGGAGCTGTTTTTT
CDR3aa: CASRPWTSGSPGELFF

abundance: -
j_gene: TRBJ2-5
v_gene: TRBV4-1
d_gene: TRBD1
CDR3nt: TGCGCCAGCAGCCCGTATGACAGGGGGCGCGAGACCCAGTACTTC
CDR3aa: CASSPYDRGRETQYF

abundance: -
j_gene: TRBJ1-5
v_gene: TRBV28
d_gene: TRBD1
CDR3nt: TGTGCCAGCAGTTTTGGGGGGACAGCCTCCAATCAGCCCCAGCATTTT
CDR3aa: CASSFGGTASNQPQHF

abundance: few
j_gene: TRBJ2-1
v_gene: TRBV7-9
d_gene: -
CDR3nt: TGTGCCAGCAGCCCTCAGGGTTCTAGCTCCTACAATGAGCAGTTCTTC
CDR3aa: CASSPQGSSSYNEQFF

abundance: -
j_gene: TRBJ2-3
v_gene: TRBV24-1
d_gene: TRBD1
CDR3nt: TGTGCCACTACGGGACAGGGGAACACAGATACGCAGTATTTT
CDR3aa: CATTGQGNTDTQYF

abundance: -
j_gene: TRBJ1-1
v_gene: TRBV24-1
d_gene: -
CDR3nt: TGTGCCACCAGTGATGGGGGGGACACTGAAGCTTTCTTT
CDR3aa: CATSDGGDTEAFF

abundance: -
j_gene: TRBJ1-1
v_gene: TRBV11-2
d_gene: -
CDR3nt: TGTGCCAGCAGCTTTAGACTTTTGAACACTGAAGCTTTCTTT
CDR3aa: CASSFRLLNTEAFF

abundance: -
j_gene: TRBJ1-5
v_gene: TRBV7-9
d_gene: TRBD1
CDR3nt: TGTGCCAGCTCCCAGGGGGGCAATCAGCCCCAGCATTTT
CDR3aa: CASSQGGNQPQHF

abundance: -
j_gene: TRBJ2-1
v_gene: TRBV4-3
d_gene: TRBD2
CDR3nt: TGCGCCAGCAGCCAATTCTGGATAGCGGGCCTCTACAATGAGCAGTTCTTC
CDR3aa: CASSQFWIAGLYNEQFF

abundance: -
j_gene: TRBJ1-5
v_gene: TRBV5-1
d_gene: -
CDR3nt: TGCGCCAGCAGCTTGGTACCCGGGCAGCCCCAGCATTTT
CDR3aa: CASSLVPGQPQHF

abundance: -
j_gene: TRBJ2-7
v_gene: TRBV9
d_gene: TRBD1
CDR3nt: TGTGCCAGCAGCGTGACCGGGACAGAAACTTACGAGCAGTACTTC
CDR3aa: CASSVTGTETYEQYF

abundance: once
j_gene: TRBJ1-3
v_gene: TRBV3-1/TRBV3-2
d_gene: TRBD1
CDR3nt: TGTGCCAGCAGCCAAGTAGTGGCGCCAACAGGGGGTGTGAGGGGGAGCACCATATATTTT
CDR3aa: CASSQVVAPTGGVRGSTIYF

abundance: -
j_gene: TRBJ2-5
v_gene: TRBV7-9
d_gene: TRBD1
CDR3nt: TGTGCCAGCAGCTTAGTTGGGACAGGGGGCTTCGAGACCCAGTACTTC
CDR3aa: CASSLVGTGGFETQYF

abundance: -
j_gene: TRBJ2-1
v_gene: TRBV28
d_gene: -
CDR3nt: TGTGCCAGCAGTTTATGGCGGACTCACAATGAGCAGTTCTTC
CDR3aa: CASSLWRTHNEQFF

abundance: few
j_gene: TRBJ1-4
v_gene: TRBV3-1/TRBV3-2
d_gene: TRBD1
CDR3nt: TGTGCCAGCAGGGACAGGGGAGCCGATGAAAAACTGTTTTTT
CDR3aa: CASRDRGADEKLFF

abundance: -
j_gene: TRBJ1-1
v_gene: TRBV2
d_gene: -
CDR3nt: TGTGCCAGCAGTGGAAGGGGACTCCACACTGAAGCTTTCTTT
CDR3aa: CASSGRGLHTEAFF

abundance: few
j_gene: TRBJ1-1
v_gene: TRBV7-8
d_gene: -
CDR3nt: TGTGCCAGCAGCTTAGAAGGCAGGAACCCTGAAGCTTTCTTT
CDR3aa: CASSLEGRNPEAFF

abundance: -
j_gene: TRBJ1-3
v_gene: TRBV15
d_gene: -
CDR3nt: TGTGCCACCAGCAGACCCACAGGGTTCAGCTCTGGAAACACCATATATTTT
CDR3aa: CATSRPTGFSSGNTIYF

abundance: -
j_gene: TRBJ1-1
v_gene: TRBV5-5
d_gene: -
CDR3nt: TGTGCCAGCAGTATCACCGGCACAGGAGTTTGGGCTGAAGCTTTCTTT
CDR3aa: CASSITGTGVWAEAFF

abundance: -
j_gene: TRBJ2-2
v_gene: TRBV4-1
d_gene: TRBD2
CDR3nt: TGCGCCAGCAGCCAGGGGGGAGGGGTTCTCACCGGGGAGCTGTTTTTT
CDR3aa: CASSQGGGVLTGELFF

abundance: -
j_gene: TRBJ1-1
v_gene: TRBV14
d_gene: -
CDR3nt: TGTGCCAGCAGCCAAGATCTAAACGGGAACACTGAAGCTTTCTTT
CDR3aa: CASSQDLNGNTEAFF

abundance: -
j_gene: TRBJ1-1
v_gene: TRBV3-1/TRBV3-2
d_gene: TRBD1
CDR3nt: TGTGCCAGCAGCCCCGGGACAGCCTCCGATAATTTCTTT
CDR3aa: CASSPGTASDNFF

abundance: -
j_gene: TRBJ2-1
v_gene: TRBV4-1
d_gene: TRBD2
CDR3nt: TGCGCCAGCAGCTCATACCCTAGCGGGAGGCAAGATGAGCAGTTCTTC
CDR3aa: CASSSYPSGRQDEQFF

abundance: -
j_gene: TRBJ2-1
v_gene: TRBV4-1
d_gene: -
CDR3nt: TGCGCCAGCAGCCCCAGACACCTCGGATACAATGAGCAGTTCTTC
CDR3aa: CASSPRHLGYNEQFF

abundance: -
j_gene: TRBJ1-6
v_gene: TRBV7-2
d_gene: -
CDR3nt: TGTGCCAGCAGCCTCAGACAGAATTCACCCCTCCACTTT
CDR3aa: CASSLRQNSPLHF

abundance: -
j_gene: TRBJ1-5
v_gene: TRBV9
d_gene: -
CDR3nt: TGTGCCAGCAGCGTAGATGGCGGCCAGGGACCCCAGCATTTT
CDR3aa: CASSVDGGQGPQHF

abundance: -
j_gene: TRBJ2-1
v_gene: TRBV5-5
d_gene: TRBD2
CDR3nt: TGTGCCAGCAGCGCCACTAGCGGCAATACCTACAATGAGCAGTTCTTC
CDR3aa: CASSATSGNTYNEQFF

abundance: -
j_gene: TRBJ2-1
v_gene: TRBV11-2
d_gene: TRBD2
CDR3nt: TGTGCCAGCAGCCGCCGGGCGGGAGTCAATGAGCAGTTCTTC
CDR3aa: CASSRRAGVNEQFF

abundance: once
j_gene: TRBJ1-1
v_gene: TRBV29-1
d_gene: TRBD1
CDR3nt: TGCAGCGTCGGGACAGTGATGAACACTGAAGCTTTCTTT
CDR3aa: CSVGTVMNTEAFF

abundance: -
j_gene: TRBJ2-5
v_gene: TRBV3-1/TRBV3-2
d_gene: -
CDR3nt: TGTGCCACTGGGATCCGGGGTGGGGAGACCCAGTACTTC
CDR3aa: CATGIRGGETQYF

abundance: -
j_gene: TRBJ2-5
v_gene: TRBV5-1
d_gene: TRBD2
CDR3nt: TGCGCCAGCAGCTTGAAGCCCCCTAGCGGGGGGGGTGTGGAGACCCAGTACTTC
CDR3aa: CASSLKPPSGGGVETQYF

abundance: few
j_gene: TRBJ2-3
v_gene: TRBV6-1
d_gene: TRBD1
CDR3nt: TGTGCCAGCAGTGAAGCCCCAGGGGGCGTAGATACGCAGTATTTT
CDR3aa: CASSEAPGGVDTQYF

abundance: -
j_gene: TRBJ2-7
v_gene: TRBV2
d_gene: -
CDR3nt: TGTGCCAGCAGTGAAGAGGGGACTTGGCTTTACTTC
CDR3aa: CASSEEGTWLYF

abundance: few
j_gene: TRBJ1-1
v_gene: TRBV5-4
d_gene: TRBD1
CDR3nt: TGTGCCAGCAGCTCGCGACAGGGACCTGAAGCTTTCTTT
CDR3aa: CASSSRQGPEAFF

abundance: -
j_gene: TRBJ1-1
v_gene: TRBV2
d_gene: -
CDR3nt: TGTGCCACCCGGACGGGAATGAACACTGAAGCTTTCTTT
CDR3aa: CATRTGMNTEAFF

abundance: -
j_gene: TRBJ1-3
v_gene: TRBV6-5
d_gene: -
CDR3nt: TGTGCCAGCAGTCCGAACAGGGATGGAGGAAACACCATATATTTT
CDR3aa: CASSPNRDGGNTIYF

abundance: -
j_gene: TRBJ1-1
v_gene: TRBV6-5
d_gene: -
CDR3nt: TGTGCCAGCAGCAATCCAGGGACTTCTCAGGCTTTCTTT
CDR3aa: CASSNPGTSQAFF

abundance: -
j_gene: TRBJ2-1
v_gene: TRBV7-3
d_gene: TRBD2
CDR3nt: TGTGCCAGCAGCTTGGCTAGCGGGAGGTATGGTGAGCAGTTCTTC
CDR3aa: CASSLASGRYGEQFF

abundance: -
j_gene: TRBJ1-1
v_gene: TRBV18
d_gene: -
CDR3nt: TGTGCCAGCTCACCAACGGACAGCATTTACACTGAAGCTTTCTTT
CDR3aa: CASSPTDSIYTEAFF